This T cell receptor (beta chain) was obtained from a study of T cell responses to AZD1222 COVID-19 vaccine. The study, taken as a whole, reports: Females outnumbered males among donors, who were mostly white British; clonal diversity was possibly underestimated.

Concerning this clone itself: Its antigen is unidentified.

Clones were sequenced by immunoSEQ multiplex PCR, and TCRdb holds only the in-frame ones, with some missing. This sample has 100,000 to 150,000 clones, with roughly 88% found just once. V was shortened by 4 bases and J by 4 bases, with 13 bases between the two germline ends. The CDR3 has 14 amino acids. The V gene's germline CDR1 is MNHEY and CDR2 SMNVEV (reference sequence). Sequencing used peripheral blood, obtained on day 0 of AZD1222 vaccination. The rearrangement links TRBV27 to TRBJ1-1; possibly TRBD1 for D (6 bases). The source is an adult in good health. The chain's CDR3 is CASSSTGWGTEAFF. The DNA of the CDR3 is TGTGCCAGCAGTTCTACAGGGTGGGGCACTGAAGCTTTCTTT.